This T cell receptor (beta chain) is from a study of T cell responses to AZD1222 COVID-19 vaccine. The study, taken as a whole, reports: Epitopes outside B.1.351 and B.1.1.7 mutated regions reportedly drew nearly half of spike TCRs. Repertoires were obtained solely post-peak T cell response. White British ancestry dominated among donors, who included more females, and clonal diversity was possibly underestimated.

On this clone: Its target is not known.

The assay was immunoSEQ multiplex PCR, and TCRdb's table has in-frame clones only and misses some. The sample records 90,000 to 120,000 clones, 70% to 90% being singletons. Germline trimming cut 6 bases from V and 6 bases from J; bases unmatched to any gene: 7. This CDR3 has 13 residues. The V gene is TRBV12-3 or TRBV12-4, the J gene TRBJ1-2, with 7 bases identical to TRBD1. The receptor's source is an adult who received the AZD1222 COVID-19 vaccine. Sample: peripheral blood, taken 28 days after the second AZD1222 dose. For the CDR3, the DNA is TGTGCCAGCAGAAGACAGGGATCGGATGGCTACACCTTC. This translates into CASRRQGSDGYTF.